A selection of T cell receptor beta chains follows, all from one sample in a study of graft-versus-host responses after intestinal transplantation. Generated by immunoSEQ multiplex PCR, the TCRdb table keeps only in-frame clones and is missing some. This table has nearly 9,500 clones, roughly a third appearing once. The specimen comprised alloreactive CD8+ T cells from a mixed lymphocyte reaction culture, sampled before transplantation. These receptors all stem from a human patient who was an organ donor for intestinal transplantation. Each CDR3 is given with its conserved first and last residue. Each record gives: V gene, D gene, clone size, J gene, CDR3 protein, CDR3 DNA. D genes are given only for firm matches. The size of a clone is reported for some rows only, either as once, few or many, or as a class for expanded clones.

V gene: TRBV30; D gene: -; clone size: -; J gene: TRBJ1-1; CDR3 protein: CAWSHGGGIEAFF; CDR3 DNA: TGTGCCTGGAGCCATGGGGGAGGGATTGAAGCTTTCTTT
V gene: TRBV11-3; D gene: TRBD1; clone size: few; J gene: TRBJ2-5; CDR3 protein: CASSFHRGEAETQYF; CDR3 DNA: TGTGCCAGCAGCTTTCACAGGGGGGAAGCTGAGACCCAGTACTTC
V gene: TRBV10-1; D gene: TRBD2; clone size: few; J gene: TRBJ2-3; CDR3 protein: CASSTNLGGGPSTDTQYF; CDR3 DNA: TGCGCCAGCAGTACCAACCTCGGGGGGGGGCCTAGCACAGATACGCAGTATTTT
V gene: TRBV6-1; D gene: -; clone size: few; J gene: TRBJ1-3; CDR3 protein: CASRRGLFSGNTIYF; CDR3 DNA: TGTGCCAGCAGGCGAGGCTTATTCTCTGGAAACACCATATATTTT
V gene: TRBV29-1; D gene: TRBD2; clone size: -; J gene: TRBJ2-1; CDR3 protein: CSAAGLANYNEQFF; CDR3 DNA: TGCAGCGCTGCGGGACTAGCGAATTACAATGAGCAGTTCTTC
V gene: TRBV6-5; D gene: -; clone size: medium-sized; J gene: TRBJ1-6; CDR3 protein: CASSNYVPYHSPLHF; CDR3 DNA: TGTGCCAGCAGTAACTACGTACCCTACCATTCACCCCTCCACTTT
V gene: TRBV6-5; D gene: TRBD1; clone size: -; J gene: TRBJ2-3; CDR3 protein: CASGQGYDTQYF; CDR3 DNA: TGTGCCAGCGGACAGGGTTACGATACGCAGTATTTT
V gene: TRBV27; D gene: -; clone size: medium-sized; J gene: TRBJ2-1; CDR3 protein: CASSAIESSYNEQFF; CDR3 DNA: TGTGCCAGCAGCGCCATTGAGAGCTCCTACAATGAGCAGTTCTTC
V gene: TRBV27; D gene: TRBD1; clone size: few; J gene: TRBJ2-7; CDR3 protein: CASSLFGTGTYEQYF; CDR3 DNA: TGTGCCAGCAGTTTATTCGGGACAGGGACCTACGAGCAGTACTTC
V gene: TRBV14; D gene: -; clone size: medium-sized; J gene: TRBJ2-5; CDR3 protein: CASSQETQGETQYF; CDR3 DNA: TGTGCCAGCAGCCAAGAAACACAGGGAGAGACCCAGTACTTC
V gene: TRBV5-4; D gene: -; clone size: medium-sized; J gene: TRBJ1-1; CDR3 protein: CASSWGGTEAFF; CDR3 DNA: TGTGCCAGCAGCTGGGGGGGTACTGAAGCTTTCTTT
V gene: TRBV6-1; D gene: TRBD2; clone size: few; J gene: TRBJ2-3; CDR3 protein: CASSGLAGADTQYF; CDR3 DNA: TGTGCCAGCAGTGGACTAGCGGGAGCAGATACGCAGTATTTT
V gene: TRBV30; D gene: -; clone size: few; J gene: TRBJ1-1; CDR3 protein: CAWGFLGGNTEAFF; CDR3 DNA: TGTGCCTGGGGCTTCCTAGGGGGGAACACTGAAGCTTTCTTT
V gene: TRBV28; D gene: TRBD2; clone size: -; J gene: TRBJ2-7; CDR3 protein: CASCHGGRRLSYEQYF; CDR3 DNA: TGTGCCAGCTGTCACGGGGGGAGGCGGCTCTCCTACGAGCAGTACTTC
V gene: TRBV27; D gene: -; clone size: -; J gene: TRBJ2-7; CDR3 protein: CASSLSPDGAYEQYF; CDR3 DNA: TGTGCCAGCAGTTTATCGCCGGACGGGGCCTACGAGCAGTACTTC
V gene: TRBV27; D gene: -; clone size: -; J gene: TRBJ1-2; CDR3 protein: CASSLTGNYGYTF; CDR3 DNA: TGTGCCAGCAGTTTAACAGGGAACTATGGCTACACCTTC
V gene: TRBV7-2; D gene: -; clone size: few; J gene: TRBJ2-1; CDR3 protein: CASSLALAAGDTEQFF; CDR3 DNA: TGTGCCAGCAGCTTAGCGCTAGCGGCAGGGGACACTGAGCAGTTCTTC
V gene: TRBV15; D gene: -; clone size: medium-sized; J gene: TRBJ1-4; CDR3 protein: CATSRQRNEKLFF; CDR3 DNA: TGTGCCACCAGCAGACAGAGGAATGAAAAACTGTTTTTT
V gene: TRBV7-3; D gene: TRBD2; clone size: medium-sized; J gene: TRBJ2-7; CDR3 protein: CASSLLAGGYEQYF; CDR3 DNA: TGTGCCAGCAGCTTACTAGCGGGGGGCTACGAGCAGTACTTC
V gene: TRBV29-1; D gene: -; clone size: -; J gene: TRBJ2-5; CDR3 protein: CSVGGFLVSPLQETQYF; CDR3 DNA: TGCAGCGTTGGTGGTTTCTTAGTTAGCCCCCTTCAAGAGACCCAGTACTTC
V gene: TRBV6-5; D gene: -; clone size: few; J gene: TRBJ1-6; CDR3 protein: CASSYSIWEGDSPLHF; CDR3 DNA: TGTGCCAGCAGTTACTCGATATGGGAGGGCGATTCACCCCTCCACTTT
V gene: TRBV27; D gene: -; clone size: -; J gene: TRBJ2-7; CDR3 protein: CASSSLGGGLREQYF; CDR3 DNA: TGTGCCAGCAGTTCCCTAGGGGGGGGGCTTAGAGAGCAGTACTTC
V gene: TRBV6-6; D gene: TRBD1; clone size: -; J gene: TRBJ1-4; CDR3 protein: CASRGTGGEKLFF; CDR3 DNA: TGTGCCAGCAGGGGGACAGGGGGTGAAAAACTGTTTTTT
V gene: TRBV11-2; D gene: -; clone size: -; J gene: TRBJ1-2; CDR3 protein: CASSLDVRYGYTF; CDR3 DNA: TGTGCCAGCAGCTTAGACGTTCGCTATGGCTACACCTTC
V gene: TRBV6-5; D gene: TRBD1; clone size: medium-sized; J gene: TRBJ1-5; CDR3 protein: CASREQGGGNQPQHF; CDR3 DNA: TGTGCCAGCAGGGAACAGGGGGGCGGCAATCAGCCCCAGCATTTT
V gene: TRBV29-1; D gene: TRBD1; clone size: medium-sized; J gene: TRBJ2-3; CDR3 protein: CSAADPTGSTDTQYF; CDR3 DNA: TGCAGCGCAGCGGACCCGACAGGGAGCACAGATACGCAGTATTTT
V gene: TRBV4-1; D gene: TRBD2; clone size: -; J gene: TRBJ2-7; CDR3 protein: CASSLLTSTGYEQYF; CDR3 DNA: TGCGCCAGCAGCCTCCTGACTAGCACAGGCTACGAGCAGTACTTC
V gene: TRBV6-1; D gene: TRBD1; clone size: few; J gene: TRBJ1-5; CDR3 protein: CASRTQGEAQPQHF; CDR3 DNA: TGTGCCAGCAGGACTCAGGGGGAGGCTCAGCCCCAGCATTTT
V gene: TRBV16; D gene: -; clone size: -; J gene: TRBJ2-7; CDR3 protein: CASSPAYEQYF; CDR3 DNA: TGTGCCAGCAGCCCGGCCTACGAGCAGTACTTC
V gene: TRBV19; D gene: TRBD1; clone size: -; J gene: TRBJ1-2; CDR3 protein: CASSISYADRDGYTF; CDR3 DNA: TGTGCCAGTAGTATTTCGTATGCGGACAGGGACGGCTACACCTTC
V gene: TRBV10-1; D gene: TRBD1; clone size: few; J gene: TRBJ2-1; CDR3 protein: CASSEGTGWSYNEQFF; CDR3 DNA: TGCGCCAGCAGTGAGGGGACAGGGTGGTCCTACAATGAGCAGTTCTTC
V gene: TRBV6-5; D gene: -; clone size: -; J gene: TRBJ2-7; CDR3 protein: CASSYASPETYEQYF; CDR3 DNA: TGTGCCAGCAGTTACGCATCACCGGAGACCTACGAGCAGTACTTC
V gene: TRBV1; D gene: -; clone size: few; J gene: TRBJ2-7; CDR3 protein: CTSSHQTGTYEQYF; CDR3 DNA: TGCACCAGCAGCCACCAGACAGGTACCTACGAGCAGTACTTC
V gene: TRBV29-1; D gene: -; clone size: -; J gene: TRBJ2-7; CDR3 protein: CSVEDQGHEQYF; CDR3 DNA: TGCAGCGTTGAAGATCAGGGCCACGAGCAGTACTTC
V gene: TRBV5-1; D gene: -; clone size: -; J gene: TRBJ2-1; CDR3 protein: CASSLAPEGIEQFF; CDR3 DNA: TGCGCCAGCAGCTTGGCCCCGGAGGGGATCGAGCAGTTCTTC
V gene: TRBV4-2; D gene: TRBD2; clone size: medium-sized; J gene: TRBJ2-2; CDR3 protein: CASSQAPSGRYTGELFF; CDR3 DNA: TGTGCCAGCAGCCAAGCCCCTAGCGGGAGGTATACCGGGGAGCTGTTTTTT
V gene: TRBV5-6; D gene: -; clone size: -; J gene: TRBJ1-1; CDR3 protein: CASSWDINTEAFF; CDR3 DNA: TGTGCCAGCAGTTGGGACATTAACACTGAAGCTTTCTTT
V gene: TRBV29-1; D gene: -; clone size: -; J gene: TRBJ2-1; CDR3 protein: CSARKPLGGTHDEQFF; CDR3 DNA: TGCAGCGCCCGAAAACCTCTAGGAGGCACTCACGATGAGCAGTTCTTC
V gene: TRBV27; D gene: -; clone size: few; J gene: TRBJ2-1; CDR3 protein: CASSPPAVQDPYNEQFF; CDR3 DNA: TGTGCCAGCAGTCCGCCAGCCGTACAGGACCCCTACAATGAGCAGTTCTTC
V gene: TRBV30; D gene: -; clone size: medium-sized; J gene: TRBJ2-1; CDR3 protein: CAWSGLGGYNEQFF; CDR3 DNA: TGTGCCTGGAGTGGCCTCGGGGGTTACAATGAGCAGTTCTTC
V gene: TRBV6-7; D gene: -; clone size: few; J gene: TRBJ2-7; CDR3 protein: CASSYSRELVYEQYF; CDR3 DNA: TGTGCCAGCAGTTACTCCCGGGAGTTGGTCTACGAGCAGTACTTC
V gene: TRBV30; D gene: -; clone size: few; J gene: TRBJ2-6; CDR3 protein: CAWSKGGDSGANVLTF; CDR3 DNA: TGTGCCTGGAGTAAAGGGGGGGACTCTGGGGCCAACGTCCTGACTTTC
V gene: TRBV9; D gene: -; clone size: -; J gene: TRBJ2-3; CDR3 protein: CASSQAHTDTQYF; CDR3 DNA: TGTGCCAGCAGCCAAGCCCACACAGATACGCAGTATTTT
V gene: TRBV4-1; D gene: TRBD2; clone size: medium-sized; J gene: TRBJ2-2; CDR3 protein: CASSQGGGGRVTSGELFF; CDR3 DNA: TGCGCCAGCAGCCAAGGGGGGGGAGGCCGTGTCACGAGCGGGGAGCTGTTTTTT
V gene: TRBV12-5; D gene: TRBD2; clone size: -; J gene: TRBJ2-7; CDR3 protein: CASGCGLAGLPSSYEQYF; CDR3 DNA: TGTGCTAGTGGTTGCGGACTAGCGGGATTGCCGAGCTCCTACGAGCAGTACTTC
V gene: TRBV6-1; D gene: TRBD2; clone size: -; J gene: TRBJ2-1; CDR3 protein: CASSETGTIYIVQFF; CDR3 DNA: TGTGCCAGCAGTGAAACCGGGACTATCTACATTGTGCAGTTCTTC
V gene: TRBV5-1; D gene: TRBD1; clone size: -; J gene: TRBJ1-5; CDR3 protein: CASSSEQGKRVQPQHF; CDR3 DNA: TGCGCCAGCAGCTCCGAACAGGGGAAGCGAGTTCAGCCCCAGCATTTT
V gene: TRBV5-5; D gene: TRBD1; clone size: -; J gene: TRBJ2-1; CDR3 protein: CASSLGDRESTADNEQFF; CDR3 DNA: TGTGCCAGCAGTCTCGGAGACAGGGAGAGCACGGCCGACAATGAGCAGTTCTTC
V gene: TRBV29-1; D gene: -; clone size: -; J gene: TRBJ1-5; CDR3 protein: CSVGPRQVSNQPQHF; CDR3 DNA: TGCAGCGTTGGGCCTCGACAGGTTAGCAATCAGCCCCAGCATTTT
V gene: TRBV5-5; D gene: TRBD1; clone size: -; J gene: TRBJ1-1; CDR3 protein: CASTYGQGMNTEAFF; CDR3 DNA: TGTGCCAGCACCTATGGACAGGGAATGAACACTGAAGCTTTCTTT
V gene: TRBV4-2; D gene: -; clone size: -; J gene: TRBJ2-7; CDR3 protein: CASSQGAGTYEQYF; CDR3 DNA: TGTGCCAGCAGCCAAGGGGCCGGGACCTACGAGCAGTACTTC
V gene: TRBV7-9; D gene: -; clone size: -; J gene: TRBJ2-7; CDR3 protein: CASSFYTGNYEQYF; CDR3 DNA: TGTGCCAGCAGCTTTTATACAGGGAACTACGAGCAGTACTTC
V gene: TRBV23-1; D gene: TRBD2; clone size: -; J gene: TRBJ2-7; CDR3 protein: CAGGGYYEQYF; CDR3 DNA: TGCGCCGGGGGGGGTTACTACGAGCAGTACTTC
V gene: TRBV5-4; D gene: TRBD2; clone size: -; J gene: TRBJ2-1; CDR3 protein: CASSIGLAGKGNEQFF; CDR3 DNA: TGTGCCAGCAGCATTGGACTAGCGGGAAAGGGCAATGAGCAGTTCTTC